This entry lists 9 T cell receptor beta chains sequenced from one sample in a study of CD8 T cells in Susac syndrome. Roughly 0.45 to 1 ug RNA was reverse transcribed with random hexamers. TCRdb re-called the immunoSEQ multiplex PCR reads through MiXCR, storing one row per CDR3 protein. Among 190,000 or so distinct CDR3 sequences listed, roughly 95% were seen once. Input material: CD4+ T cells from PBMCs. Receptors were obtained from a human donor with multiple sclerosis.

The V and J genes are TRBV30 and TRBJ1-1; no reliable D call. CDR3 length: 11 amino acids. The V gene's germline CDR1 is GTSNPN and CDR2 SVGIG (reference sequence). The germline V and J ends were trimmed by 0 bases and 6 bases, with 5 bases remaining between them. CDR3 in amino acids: CAWSVRAEAFF. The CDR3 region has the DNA TGTGCCTGGAGTGTACGGGCTGAAGCTTTCTTT.

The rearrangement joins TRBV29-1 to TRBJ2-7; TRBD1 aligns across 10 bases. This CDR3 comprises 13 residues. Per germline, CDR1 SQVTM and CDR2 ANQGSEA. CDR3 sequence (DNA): TGCAGTGGGTCAGGGACAGGGGACTACGAGCAGTACTTC. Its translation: CSGSGTGDYEQYF.

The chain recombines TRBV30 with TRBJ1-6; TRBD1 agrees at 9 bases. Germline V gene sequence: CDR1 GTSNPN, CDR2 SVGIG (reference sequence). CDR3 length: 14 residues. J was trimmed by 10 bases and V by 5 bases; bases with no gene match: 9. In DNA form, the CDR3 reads TGTGCCTGGCGGGGGCCGGGACAGGGATCACCCCTCCACTTT. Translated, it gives CAWRGPGQGSPLHF. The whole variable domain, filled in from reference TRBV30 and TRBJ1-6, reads SQTIHQWPATLVQPVGSPLSLECTVEGTSNPNLYWYRQAAGRGLQLLFYSVGIGQISSEVPQNLSASRPQDRQFILSSKKLLLSDSGFYLCAWRGPGQGSPLHFGNGTRLTVT.

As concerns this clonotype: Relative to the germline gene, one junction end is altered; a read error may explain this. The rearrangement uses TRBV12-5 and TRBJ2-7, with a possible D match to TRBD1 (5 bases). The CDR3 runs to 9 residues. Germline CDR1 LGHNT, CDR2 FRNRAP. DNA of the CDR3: TGTGCTAGTGCCCGGACACGGAGCTTC. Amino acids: CASARTRSF.

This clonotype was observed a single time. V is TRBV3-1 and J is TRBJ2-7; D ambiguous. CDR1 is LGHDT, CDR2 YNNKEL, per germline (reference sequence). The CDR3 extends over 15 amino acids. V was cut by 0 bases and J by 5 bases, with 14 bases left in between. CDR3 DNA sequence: TGTGCCAGCAGCCAAGAGTTGGGCCCCTGGAACGAGCAGTACTTC. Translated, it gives CASSQELGPWNEQYF.

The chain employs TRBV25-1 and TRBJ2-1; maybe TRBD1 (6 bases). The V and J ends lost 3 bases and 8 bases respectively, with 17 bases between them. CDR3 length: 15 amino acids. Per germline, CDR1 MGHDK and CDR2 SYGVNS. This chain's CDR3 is CASSDSILGADEQFF. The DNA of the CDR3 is TGTGCCAGCAGTGATTCTATATTGGGGGCTGATGAGCAGTTCTTC.

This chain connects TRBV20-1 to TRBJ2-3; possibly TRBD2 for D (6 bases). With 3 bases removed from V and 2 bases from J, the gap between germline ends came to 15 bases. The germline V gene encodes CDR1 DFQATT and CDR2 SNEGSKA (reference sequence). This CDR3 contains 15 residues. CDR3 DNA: TGCAGTGCTAGGAGAGCTAGCGCCCTCACAGATACGCAGTATTTT. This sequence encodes CSARRASALTDTQYF.

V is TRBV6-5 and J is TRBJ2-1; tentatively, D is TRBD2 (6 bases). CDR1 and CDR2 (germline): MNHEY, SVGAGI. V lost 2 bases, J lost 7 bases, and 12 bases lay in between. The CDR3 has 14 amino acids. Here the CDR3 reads CASSYQAGYNEQFF. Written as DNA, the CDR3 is TGTGCCAGCAGTTACCAGGCGGGGTATAATGAGCAGTTCTTC.

The CDR3 bases are TGTGCCAGCAGCTTCCAGGGGGGCTACACCTTC. Translated, it gives CASSFQGGYTF. This rearrangement joins TRBV7-9 to TRBJ1-2, with D perhaps matching TRBD1 (6 bases). CDR1 and CDR2 (germline): SEHNR, FQNEAQ (reference sequence). The CDR3 is made up of 11 amino acids. With 3 bases removed from V and 8 bases from J, the gap between germline ends came to 7 bases.